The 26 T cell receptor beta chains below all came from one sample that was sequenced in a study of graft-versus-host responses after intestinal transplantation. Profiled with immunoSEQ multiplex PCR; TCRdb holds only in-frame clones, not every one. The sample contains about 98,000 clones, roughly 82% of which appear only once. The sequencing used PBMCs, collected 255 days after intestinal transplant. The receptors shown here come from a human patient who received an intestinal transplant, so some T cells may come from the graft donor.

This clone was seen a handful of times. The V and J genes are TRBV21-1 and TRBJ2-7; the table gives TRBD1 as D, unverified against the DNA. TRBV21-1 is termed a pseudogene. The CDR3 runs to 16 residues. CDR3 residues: CASSPGVIGNSYEQYV. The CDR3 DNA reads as TGTGCCAGCAGCCCAGGGGTCATCGGGAACTCCTACGAGCAGTACGTC.

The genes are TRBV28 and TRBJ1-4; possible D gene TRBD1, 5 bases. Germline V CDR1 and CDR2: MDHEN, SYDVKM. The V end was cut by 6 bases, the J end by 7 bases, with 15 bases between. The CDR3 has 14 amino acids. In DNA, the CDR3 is TGTGCCAGCAGCATGGGACCGATCCCTGAAAAACTGTTTTTT. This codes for CASSMGPIPEKLFF.

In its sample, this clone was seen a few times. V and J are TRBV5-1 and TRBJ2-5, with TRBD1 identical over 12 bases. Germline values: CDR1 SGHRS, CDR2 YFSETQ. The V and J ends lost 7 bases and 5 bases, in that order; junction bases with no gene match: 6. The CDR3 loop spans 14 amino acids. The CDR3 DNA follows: TGCGCCAGCGGCCCGGGACAGGGGGCGGAGACCCAGTACTTC. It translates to CASGPGQGAETQYF.

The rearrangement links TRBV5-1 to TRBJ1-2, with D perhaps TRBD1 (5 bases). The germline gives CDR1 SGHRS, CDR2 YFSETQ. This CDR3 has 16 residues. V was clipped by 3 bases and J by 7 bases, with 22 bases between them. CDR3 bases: TGCGCCAGCAGCTGGGGAATAGACAGCGCGAAAGGTGGCTACACCTTC. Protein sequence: CASSWGIDSAKGGYTF.

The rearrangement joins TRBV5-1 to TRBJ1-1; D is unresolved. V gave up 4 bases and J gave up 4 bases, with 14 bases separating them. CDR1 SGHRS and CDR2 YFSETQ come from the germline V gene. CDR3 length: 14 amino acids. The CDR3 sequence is CASSPQWLGTEAFF. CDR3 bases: TGCGCCAGCAGCCCCCAATGGCTTGGCACTGAAGCTTTCTTT.

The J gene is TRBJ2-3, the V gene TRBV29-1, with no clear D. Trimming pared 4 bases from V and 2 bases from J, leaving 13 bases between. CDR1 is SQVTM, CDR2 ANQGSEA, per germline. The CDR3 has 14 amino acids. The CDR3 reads CSVAFRAPTDTQYF. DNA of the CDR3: TGCAGCGTTGCATTCCGGGCCCCCACAGATACGCAGTATTTT.

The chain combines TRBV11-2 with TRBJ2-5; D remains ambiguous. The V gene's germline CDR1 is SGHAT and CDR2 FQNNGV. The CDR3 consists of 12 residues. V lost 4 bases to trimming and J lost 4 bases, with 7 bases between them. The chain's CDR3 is CASSSLAETQYF. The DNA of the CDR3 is TGTGCCAGCAGCTCTCTTGCAGAGACCCAGTACTTC. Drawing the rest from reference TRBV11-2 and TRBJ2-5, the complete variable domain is EAGVAQSPRYKIIEKRQSVAFWCNPISGHATLYWYQQILGQGPKLLIQFQNNGVVDDSQLPKDRFSAERLKGVDSTLKIQPAKLEDSAVYLCASSSLAETQYFGPGTRLLVL.

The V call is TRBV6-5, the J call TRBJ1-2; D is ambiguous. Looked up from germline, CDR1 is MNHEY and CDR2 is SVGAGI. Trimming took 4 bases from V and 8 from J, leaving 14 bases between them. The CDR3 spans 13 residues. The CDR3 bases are TGTGCCAGCAGTTCCCGGGAACATCGAGGCTACACCTTC. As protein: CASSSREHRGYTF.

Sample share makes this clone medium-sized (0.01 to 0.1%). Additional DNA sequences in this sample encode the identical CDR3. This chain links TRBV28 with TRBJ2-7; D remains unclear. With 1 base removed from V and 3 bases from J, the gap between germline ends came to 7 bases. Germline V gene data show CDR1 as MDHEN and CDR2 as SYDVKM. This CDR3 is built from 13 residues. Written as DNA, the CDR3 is TGTGCCAGCAGTTTATCCGCCGGCTACGAGCAGTACTTC. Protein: CASSLSAGYEQYF.

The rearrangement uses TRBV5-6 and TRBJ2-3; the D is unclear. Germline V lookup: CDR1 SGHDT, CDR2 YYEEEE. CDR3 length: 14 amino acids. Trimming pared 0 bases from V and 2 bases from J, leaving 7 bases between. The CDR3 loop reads CASSLDGSTDTQYF. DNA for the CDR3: TGTGCCAGCAGCTTGGACGGTTCCACAGATACGCAGTATTTT.

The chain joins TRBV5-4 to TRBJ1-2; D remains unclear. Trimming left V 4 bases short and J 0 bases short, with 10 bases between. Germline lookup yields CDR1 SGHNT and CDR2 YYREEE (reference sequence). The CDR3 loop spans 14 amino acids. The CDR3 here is CASSRDPANYGYTF. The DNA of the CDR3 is TGTGCCAGCAGCCGGGATCCAGCTAACTATGGCTACACCTTC.

For the CDR3, the DNA is TGTGCCAGCAGTGAGTACAGGCCTACCTACGAGCAGTACTTC. It translates to CASSEYRPTYEQYF. This chain joins TRBV6-1 and TRBJ2-7; D is perhaps TRBD1 (5 bases). Germline CDR1 and CDR2: MNHNS and SASEGT. Trimming left V 3 bases short and J 2 bases short, with 11 bases between. This CDR3 contains 14 residues.

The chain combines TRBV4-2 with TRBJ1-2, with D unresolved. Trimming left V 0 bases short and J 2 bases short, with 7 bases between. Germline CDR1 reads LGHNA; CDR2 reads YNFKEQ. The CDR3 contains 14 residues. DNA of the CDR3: TGTGCCAGCAGCCAAGATCGGCAGAACTATGGCTACACCTTC. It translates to CASSQDRQNYGYTF.

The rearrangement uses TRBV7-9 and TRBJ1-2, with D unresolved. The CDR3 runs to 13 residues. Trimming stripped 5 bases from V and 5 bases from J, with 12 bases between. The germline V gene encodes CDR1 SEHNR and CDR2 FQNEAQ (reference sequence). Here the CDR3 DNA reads TGTGCCAGCAGCCGAACTTATTCATATGGCTACACCTTC. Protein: CASSRTYSYGYTF.

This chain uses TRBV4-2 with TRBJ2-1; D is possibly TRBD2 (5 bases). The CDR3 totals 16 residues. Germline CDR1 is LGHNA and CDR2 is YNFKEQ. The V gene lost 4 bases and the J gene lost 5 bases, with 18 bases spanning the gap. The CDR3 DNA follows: TGTGCCAGCAGCCCCTCCACCGGCGGGTGGGACAATGAGCAGTTCTTC. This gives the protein CASSPSTGGWDNEQFF.

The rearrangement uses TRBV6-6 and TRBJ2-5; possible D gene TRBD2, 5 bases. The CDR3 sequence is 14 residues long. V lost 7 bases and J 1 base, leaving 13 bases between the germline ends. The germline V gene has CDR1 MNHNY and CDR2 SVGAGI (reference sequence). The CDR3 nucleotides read TGTGCCAGCAACCCTAAGCGGAGCCAAGAGACCCAGTACTTC. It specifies CASNPKRSQETQYF.

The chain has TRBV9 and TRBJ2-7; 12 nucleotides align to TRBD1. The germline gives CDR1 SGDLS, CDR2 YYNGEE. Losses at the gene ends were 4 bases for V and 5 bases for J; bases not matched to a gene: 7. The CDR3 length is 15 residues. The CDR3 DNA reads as TGTGCCAGCAGCTTTACAGGGACAGGGGGCCACGAGCAGTACTTC. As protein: CASSFTGTGGHEQYF.

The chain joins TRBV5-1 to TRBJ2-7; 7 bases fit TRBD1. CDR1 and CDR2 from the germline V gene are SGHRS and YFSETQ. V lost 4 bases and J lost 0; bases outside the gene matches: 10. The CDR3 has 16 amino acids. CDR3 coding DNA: TGCGCCAGCAGCCCTGAAGGGGGCACCAGCTCCTACGAGCAGTACTTC. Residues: CASSPEGGTSSYEQYF.

CDR3 nucleotides: TGTGCCAGCACCTACCGGGCTAGCGGGGCGGACAATGAGCAGTTCTTC. Translating gives CASTYRASGADNEQFF. This chain uses TRBV7-8 with TRBJ2-1, with TRBD2 matching over 9 bases. The CDR3 has 16 residues. CDR1 is SGHVS and CDR2 is FQNEAQ in the germline V gene. J lost 5 bases, V lost 7 bases, and 12 bases had no gene match.

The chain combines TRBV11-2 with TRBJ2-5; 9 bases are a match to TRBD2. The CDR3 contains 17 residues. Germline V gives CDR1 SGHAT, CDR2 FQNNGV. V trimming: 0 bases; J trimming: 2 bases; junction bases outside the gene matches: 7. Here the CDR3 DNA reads TGTGCCAGCAGCTTAGATGTCGGGAGCGGGGGGCAAGAGACCCAGTACTTC. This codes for CASSLDVGSGGQETQYF.

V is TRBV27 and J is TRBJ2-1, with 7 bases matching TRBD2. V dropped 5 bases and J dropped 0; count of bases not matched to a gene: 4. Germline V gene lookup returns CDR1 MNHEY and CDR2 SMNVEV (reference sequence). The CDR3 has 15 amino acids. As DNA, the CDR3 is TGTGCCAGCAGTCTCACGGGGGGCTCCTACAATGAGCAGTTCTTC. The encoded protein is CASSLTGGSYNEQFF.

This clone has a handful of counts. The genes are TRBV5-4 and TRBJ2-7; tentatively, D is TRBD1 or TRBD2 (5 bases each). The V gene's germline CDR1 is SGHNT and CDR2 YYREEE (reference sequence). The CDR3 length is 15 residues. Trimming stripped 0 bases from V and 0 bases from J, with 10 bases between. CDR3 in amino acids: CASSLAGTDSYEQYV. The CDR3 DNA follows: TGTGCCAGCAGCTTGGCTGGGACGGACTCCTACGAGCAGTACGTC.

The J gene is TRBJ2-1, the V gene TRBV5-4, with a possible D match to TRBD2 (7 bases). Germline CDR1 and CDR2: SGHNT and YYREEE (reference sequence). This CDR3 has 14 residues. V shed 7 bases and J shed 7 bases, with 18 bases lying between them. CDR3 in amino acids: CASGPGGLRNEQFF. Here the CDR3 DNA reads TGTGCCAGCGGACCCGGGGGGCTACGTAATGAGCAGTTCTTC.

Written as DNA, the CDR3 is TGTGCCAGCAGCCTTGGGACTAGCGGGAGGAATGAGCAGTTCTTC. It translates to CASSLGTSGRNEQFF. The rearrangement links TRBV13 to TRBJ2-1, with 15 bases aligning to TRBD2. Germline CDR1 is PRHDT and CDR2 is FYEKMQ (reference sequence). The CDR3 has 15 amino acids. V lost 5 bases and J lost 7; bases outside the gene matches: 3. The full variable domain, completed using reference TRBV13 and TRBJ2-1, is AAGVIQSPRHLIKEKRETATLKCYPIPRHDTVYWYQQGPGQDPQFLISFYEKMQSDKGSIPDRFSAQQFSDYHSELNMSSLELGDSALYFCASSLGTSGRNEQFFGPGTRLTVL.

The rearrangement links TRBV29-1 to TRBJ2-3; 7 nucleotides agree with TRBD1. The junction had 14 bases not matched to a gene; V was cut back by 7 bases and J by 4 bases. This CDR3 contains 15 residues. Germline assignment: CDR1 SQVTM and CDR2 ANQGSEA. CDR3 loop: CSADRIGTAADTQYF. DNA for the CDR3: TGCAGCGCGGACCGGATTGGGACAGCTGCAGATACGCAGTATTTT.

This CDR3 is CASSVHETHGPGGWEQYF. Written as DNA, the CDR3 is TGTGCCAGCAGCGTACACGAGACACACGGACCGGGTGGTTGGGAGCAGTACTTC. The genes are TRBV9 and TRBJ2-7; D gene unclear. Germline V lookup: CDR1 SGDLS, CDR2 YYNGEE. The CDR3 totals 18 residues. V was pared by 1 base and J by 7 bases, with 27 bases between.